A selection of T cell receptor beta chains follows, all from one sample in a study of cytomegalovirus exposure and HLA in healthy donors. Sequencing used immunoSEQ multiplex PCR; TCRdb keeps in-frame clones, though not all of them. Of 68,000 or so clones in the sample, about 90% were seen once. The specimen sequenced was PBMCs. These receptors all stem from a young man in good health and CMV-seronegative. Each CDR3 is given with its conserved first and last residue. Each record gives: D gene, clone size, V gene, J gene, CDR3 DNA, CDR3 protein. The D gene is left open where the match is weak. Expanded clones get a size class; other rows say once, few or many, or leave the size out.

d_gene: NA; abundance: NA; v_gene: TRBV2; j_gene: TRBJ2-1; CDR3nt: TGTGCCAGCATTCTAAGTGATGAGCAGTTCTTC; CDR3aa: CASILSDEQFF
d_gene: TRBD1; abundance: medium-sized; v_gene: TRBV6-1; j_gene: TRBJ1-4; CDR3nt: TGTGCCAGCAGTGAAGGACAGGGGGCTGAAAAACTGTTTTTT; CDR3aa: CASSEGQGAEKLFF
d_gene: NA; abundance: once; v_gene: TRBV28; j_gene: TRBJ2-7; CDR3nt: TGTGCCAGCCTTGAACTTAGCTCCTACGAGCAGTACTTC; CDR3aa: CASLELSSYEQYF
d_gene: NA; abundance: NA; v_gene: TRBV6-6; j_gene: TRBJ2-1; CDR3nt: TGTGCCAGCAGTTACGGCGTTAGCGGGACAGCAACTGAGCAGTTCTTC; CDR3aa: CASSYGVSGTATEQFF
d_gene: NA; abundance: NA; v_gene: TRBV4-2; j_gene: TRBJ1-1; CDR3nt: TGTGCCAGCAGCCAAGATCGGGGGGACACTGAAGCTTTCTTT; CDR3aa: CASSQDRGDTEAFF
d_gene: TRBD2; abundance: NA; v_gene: TRBV2; j_gene: TRBJ2-7; CDR3nt: TGTGCCAGCAATTTCCTAGCGGGAGGAAGCGAGCAGTACTTC; CDR3aa: CASNFLAGGSEQYF
d_gene: TRBD2; abundance: NA; v_gene: TRBV9; j_gene: TRBJ2-1; CDR3nt: TGTGCCAGCAGCGTAGACGGACTAGCACCTTACAATGAGCAGTTCTTC; CDR3aa: CASSVDGLAPYNEQFF
d_gene: TRBD1; abundance: NA; v_gene: TRBV9; j_gene: TRBJ1-2; CDR3nt: TGTGCCAGCAGTCTAACAGGGGAGTATGGCTACACCTTC; CDR3aa: CASSLTGEYGYTF
d_gene: TRBD2; abundance: NA; v_gene: TRBV4-2; j_gene: TRBJ2-7; CDR3nt: TGTGCCAGCAGCCAAGAGACTAGCGGCTCCTACGAGCAGTACTTC; CDR3aa: CASSQETSGSYEQYF
d_gene: NA; abundance: NA; v_gene: TRBV6-5; j_gene: TRBJ2-7; CDR3nt: TGTGCCAGCAGTTACTCGTATGCAGGGACCTACGAGCAGTACTTC; CDR3aa: CASSYSYAGTYEQYF
d_gene: NA; abundance: NA; v_gene: TRBV19; j_gene: TRBJ1-1; CDR3nt: TGTGCCAGTAGTCCCTTGGGGGGTGGCGGGGTGAACACTGAAGCTTTCTTT; CDR3aa: CASSPLGGGGVNTEAFF
d_gene: NA; abundance: NA; v_gene: TRBV2; j_gene: TRBJ2-2; CDR3nt: TGTGCCAGCAGTTCACCAGGGGACACCGGGGAGCTGTTTTTT; CDR3aa: CASSSPGDTGELFF
d_gene: NA; abundance: NA; v_gene: TRBV25-1; j_gene: TRBJ2-3; CDR3nt: TGTGCCAGCAGTGAATTAGGTACGGGATCTAGCACAGATACGCAGTATTTT; CDR3aa: CASSELGTGSSTDTQYF
d_gene: TRBD2; abundance: NA; v_gene: TRBV5-4; j_gene: TRBJ2-5; CDR3nt: TGTGCCAGCAGCTTTGGTAGCGGGAGGCGGGAGACCCAGTACTTC; CDR3aa: CASSFGSGRRETQYF
d_gene: NA; abundance: NA; v_gene: TRBV12-1; j_gene: TRBJ2-3; CDR3nt: TGTGCCAGCAGCTGCCGCGGGCTAGCGGGAGCGACAGATACGCAGTATTTT; CDR3aa: CASSCRGLAGATDTQYF
d_gene: NA; abundance: NA; v_gene: TRBV28; j_gene: TRBJ2-7; CDR3nt: TGTGCCAGCAGAACTCAGGGCTACGAGCAGTACTTC; CDR3aa: CASRTQGYEQYF
d_gene: NA; abundance: NA; v_gene: TRBV7-7; j_gene: TRBJ2-3; CDR3nt: TGTGCTAGCAGCTCCTCCCCGGGGGATACGCAGTATTTT; CDR3aa: CASSSSPGDTQYF
d_gene: NA; abundance: NA; v_gene: TRBV28; j_gene: TRBJ1-2; CDR3nt: TGTGCCAGCCACATAATAAGGACGGGAGGAGTTGGCTACACCTTC; CDR3aa: CASHIIRTGGVGYTF
d_gene: NA; abundance: NA; v_gene: TRBV30; j_gene: TRBJ1-5; CDR3nt: TGTGCCTGGAGTCATACTGGGAGTTTCAATCAGCCCCAGCATTTT; CDR3aa: CAWSHTGSFNQPQHF
d_gene: TRBD2; abundance: NA; v_gene: TRBV5-6; j_gene: TRBJ2-2; CDR3nt: TGTGCCAGCAGCTTCCCCCCTTTTAGCGGGAGGGCCACCGGGGAGCTGTTTTTT; CDR3aa: CASSFPPFSGRATGELFF
d_gene: NA; abundance: NA; v_gene: TRBV7-9; j_gene: TRBJ1-2; CDR3nt: TGTGCCAGCAGCCCCCTACTCCCAAAACTCAGGGGTGGCTACACCTTC; CDR3aa: CASSPLLPKLRGGYTF
d_gene: NA; abundance: NA; v_gene: TRBV4-2; j_gene: TRBJ2-7; CDR3nt: TGTGCCAGCAGCCAAGAGATAGCCTCCCCCTACGAGCAGTACTTC; CDR3aa: CASSQEIASPYEQYF
d_gene: NA; abundance: NA; v_gene: TRBV29-1; j_gene: TRBJ2-5; CDR3nt: TGCACCACGAGTGCGGGACCTGAGACCCAGTACTTC; CDR3aa: CTTSAGPETQYF
d_gene: NA; abundance: NA; v_gene: TRBV27; j_gene: TRBJ2-7; CDR3nt: TGTGCCAGCAGGGATACTAGTGTCCACGAGCAGTACTTC; CDR3aa: CASRDTSVHEQYF
d_gene: NA; abundance: NA; v_gene: TRBV28; j_gene: TRBJ2-5; CDR3nt: TGTGCCAGCAATACCCACCCCAGGAGGGGAGAGACCCAGTACTTC; CDR3aa: CASNTHPRRGETQYF
d_gene: NA; abundance: NA; v_gene: TRBV10-3; j_gene: TRBJ1-1; CDR3nt: TGTGCCATCAGTGAGGTCGGGGGAGACACTGAAGCTTTCTTT; CDR3aa: CAISEVGGDTEAFF
d_gene: NA; abundance: NA; v_gene: TRBV29-1; j_gene: TRBJ2-2; CDR3nt: TGCAGCGTACGGCCAGGCACGAACACCGGGGAGCTGTTTTTT; CDR3aa: CSVRPGTNTGELFF
d_gene: TRBD2; abundance: NA; v_gene: TRBV5-1; j_gene: TRBJ2-1; CDR3nt: TGCGCCAGCAGCTATCTAGCGGGAAAAGATGAGCAGTTCTTC; CDR3aa: CASSYLAGKDEQFF
d_gene: NA; abundance: NA; v_gene: TRBV7-9; j_gene: TRBJ2-7; CDR3nt: TGTGCCAGCAGACCGGAGGGGTACGAGCAGTACTTC; CDR3aa: CASRPEGYEQYF
d_gene: TRBD1; abundance: NA; v_gene: TRBV7-2; j_gene: TRBJ1-5; CDR3nt: TGTGCCAGCAGCTTAGAGGAGCAGGACGGGGGACAGCCGCCCCAGCATTTT; CDR3aa: CASSLEEQDGGQPPQHF
d_gene: TRBD1; abundance: NA; v_gene: TRBV5-6; j_gene: TRBJ2-1; CDR3nt: TGTGCCAGCAGCTTGAGGGACAGGGGCAGTAATGAGCAGTTCTTC; CDR3aa: CASSLRDRGSNEQFF
d_gene: NA; abundance: NA; v_gene: TRBV7-9; j_gene: TRBJ2-2; CDR3nt: TGTGCCAGCAGCTTAGATTTGACTGGGGAGCTGTTTTTT; CDR3aa: CASSLDLTGELFF
d_gene: NA; abundance: NA; v_gene: TRBV29-1; j_gene: TRBJ2-7; CDR3nt: TGCAGCGGGAACCGGGGATCTGGTGAGCAGTACTTC; CDR3aa: CSGNRGSGEQYF
d_gene: NA; abundance: NA; v_gene: TRBV27; j_gene: TRBJ2-1; CDR3nt: TGTGCCAGCAGCCGACTAGACTCCTACAATGAGCAGTTCTTC; CDR3aa: CASSRLDSYNEQFF
d_gene: NA; abundance: NA; v_gene: TRBV4-1; j_gene: TRBJ2-1; CDR3nt: TGCGCCAGCAGCCAACTCAGTAGAGGCAATGAGCAGTTCTTC; CDR3aa: CASSQLSRGNEQFF
d_gene: TRBD2; abundance: NA; v_gene: TRBV28; j_gene: TRBJ2-1; CDR3nt: TGTGCCAGCAGAAGGTGGAGCGGGAGAGCGGTGTGGGATGAGCAGTTCTTC; CDR3aa: CASRRWSGRAVWDEQFF
d_gene: TRBD1; abundance: NA; v_gene: TRBV30; j_gene: TRBJ2-7; CDR3nt: TGTGCCTGGAGTACCGGACAGGGGAACGACGAGCAGTACTTC; CDR3aa: CAWSTGQGNDEQYF
d_gene: TRBD2; abundance: NA; v_gene: TRBV15; j_gene: TRBJ2-3; CDR3nt: TGTGCCACCAGCAGAGCGGGAGGGGACACAGATACGCAGTATTTT; CDR3aa: CATSRAGGDTDTQYF
d_gene: TRBD1; abundance: NA; v_gene: TRBV7-8; j_gene: TRBJ1-2; CDR3nt: TGTGCCAGCAGCTCACGGGGACAGGGGGCTTTTGGCTACACCTTC; CDR3aa: CASSSRGQGAFGYTF
d_gene: NA; abundance: NA; v_gene: TRBV30; j_gene: TRBJ1-4; CDR3nt: TGTGCCTGGGGACCGGCAGGGGAAGAAAAACTGTTTTTT; CDR3aa: CAWGPAGEEKLFF